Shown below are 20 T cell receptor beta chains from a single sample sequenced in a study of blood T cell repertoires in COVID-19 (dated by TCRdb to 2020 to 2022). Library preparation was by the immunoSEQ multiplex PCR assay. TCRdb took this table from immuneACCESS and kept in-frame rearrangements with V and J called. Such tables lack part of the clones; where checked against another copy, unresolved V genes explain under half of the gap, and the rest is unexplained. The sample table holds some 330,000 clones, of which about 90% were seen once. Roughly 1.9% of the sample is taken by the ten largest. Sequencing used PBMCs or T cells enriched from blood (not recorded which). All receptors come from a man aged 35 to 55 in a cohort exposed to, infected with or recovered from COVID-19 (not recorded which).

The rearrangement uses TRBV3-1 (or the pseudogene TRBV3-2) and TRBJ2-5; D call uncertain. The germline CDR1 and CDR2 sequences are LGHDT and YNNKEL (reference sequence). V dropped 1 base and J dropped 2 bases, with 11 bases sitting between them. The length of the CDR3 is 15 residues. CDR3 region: CASSQVPRTQETQYF. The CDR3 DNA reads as TGTGCCAGCAGCCAAGTGCCAAGAACTCAAGAGACCCAGTACTTC.

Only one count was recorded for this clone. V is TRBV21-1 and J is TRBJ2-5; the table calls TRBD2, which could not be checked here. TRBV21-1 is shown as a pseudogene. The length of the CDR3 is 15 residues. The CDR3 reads CASNRRGTSGETQYF. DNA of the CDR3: TGTGCCAGCAACAGGCGCGGGACTAGTGGCGAGACCCAGTACTTC.

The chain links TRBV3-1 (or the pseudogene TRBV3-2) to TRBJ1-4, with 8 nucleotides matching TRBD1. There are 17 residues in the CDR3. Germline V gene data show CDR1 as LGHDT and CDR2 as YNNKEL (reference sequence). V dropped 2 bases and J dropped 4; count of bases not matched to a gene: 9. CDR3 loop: CASSQSDRVRVNEKLFF. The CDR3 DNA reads TGTGCCAGCAGCCAATCGGACAGGGTTCGGGTTAATGAAAAACTGTTTTTT.

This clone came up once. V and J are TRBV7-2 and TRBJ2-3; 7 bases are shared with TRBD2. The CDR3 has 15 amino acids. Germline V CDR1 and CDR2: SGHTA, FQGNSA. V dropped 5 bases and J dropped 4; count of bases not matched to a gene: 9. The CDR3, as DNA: TGTGCCAGCAGCATACTAGCGAATCGCCCAGATACGCAGTATTTT. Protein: CASSILANRPDTQYF.

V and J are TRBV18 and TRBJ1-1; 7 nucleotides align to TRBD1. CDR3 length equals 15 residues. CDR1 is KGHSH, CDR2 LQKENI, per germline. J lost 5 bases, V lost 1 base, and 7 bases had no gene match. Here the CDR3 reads CASSPLEGARTEAFF. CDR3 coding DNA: TGTGCCAGCTCACCACTTGAGGGGGCGAGGACTGAAGCTTTCTTT.

Written as DNA, the CDR3 is TGCGCCAGCAGCCAAGACAGTAGCAATCAGCCCCAGCATTTT. Translated, it gives CASSQDSSNQPQHF. The chain has TRBV4-1 and TRBJ1-5; D is unresolved. The CDR3 consists of 14 residues. Germline lookup yields CDR1 MGHRA and CDR2 YSYEKL. V dropped 0 bases and J dropped 0 bases, with 3 bases sitting between them.

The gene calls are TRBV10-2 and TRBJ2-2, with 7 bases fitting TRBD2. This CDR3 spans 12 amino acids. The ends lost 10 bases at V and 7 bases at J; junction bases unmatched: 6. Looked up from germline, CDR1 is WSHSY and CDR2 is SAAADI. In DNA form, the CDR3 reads TGCGCCACCGGGGAGGGACTCGGGGAGCTGTTTTTT. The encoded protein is CATGEGLGELFF.

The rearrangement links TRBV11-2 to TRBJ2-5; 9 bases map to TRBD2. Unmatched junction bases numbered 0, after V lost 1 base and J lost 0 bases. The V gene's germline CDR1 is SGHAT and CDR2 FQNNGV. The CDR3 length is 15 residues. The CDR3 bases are TGTGCCAGCAGCTTAGGCGGGGGGGACCAAGAGACCCAGTACTTC. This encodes CASSLGGGDQETQYF.

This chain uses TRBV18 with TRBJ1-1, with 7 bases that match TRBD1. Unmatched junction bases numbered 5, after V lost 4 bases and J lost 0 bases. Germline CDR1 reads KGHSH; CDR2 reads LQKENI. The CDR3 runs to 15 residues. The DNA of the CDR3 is TGTGCCAGCTCACTTGGGACAGCAATGAACACTGAAGCTTTCTTT. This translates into CASSLGTAMNTEAFF. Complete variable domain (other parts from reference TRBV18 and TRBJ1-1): NAGVMQNPRHLVRRRGQEARLRCSPMKGHSHVYWYRQLPEEGLKFMVYLQKENIIDESGMPKERFSAEFPKEGPSILRIQQVVRGDSAAYFCASSLGTAMNTEAFFGQGTRLTVV.

CDR3 protein: CASSVGAAPSGTQYF. The CDR3 bases are TGTGCCAGCAGCGTAGGAGCAGCCCCCAGCGGGACCCAGTACTTC. This chain joins TRBV9 and TRBJ2-5; a possible D gene is TRBD2 (5 bases). Germline-derived CDR1 and CDR2 are SGDLS and YYNGEE. Trimming removed 0 bases at V and 7 bases at J, with 16 bases between. The CDR3 consists of 15 residues.

CDR3 amino acids: CASSYYQGGRAYNEQFF. The DNA for the CDR3 is TGTGCCAGCAGTTACTATCAGGGCGGGAGGGCCTACAATGAGCAGTTCTTC. The J gene is TRBJ2-1, the V gene TRBV6-2 or TRBV6-3; 9 bases map to TRBD2. CDR1 is MNHEY, CDR2 SVGEGT, per germline. With V trimmed by 1 base and J by 2 bases, 6 bases remained unmatched. The CDR3 extends over 17 amino acids.

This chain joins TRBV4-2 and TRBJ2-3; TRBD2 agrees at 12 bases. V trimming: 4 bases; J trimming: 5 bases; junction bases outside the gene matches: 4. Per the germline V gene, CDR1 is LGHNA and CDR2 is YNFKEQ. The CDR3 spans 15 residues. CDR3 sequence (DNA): TGTGCCAGCAGCCGAACTAGCGGGAGGAAAGATACGCAGTATTTT. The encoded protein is CASSRTSGRKDTQYF.

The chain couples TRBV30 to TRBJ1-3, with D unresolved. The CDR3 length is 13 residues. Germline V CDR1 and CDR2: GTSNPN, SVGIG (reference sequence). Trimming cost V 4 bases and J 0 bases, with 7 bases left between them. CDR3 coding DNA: TGTGCCTGGATCGGGATCTCTGGAAACACCATATATTTT. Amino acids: CAWIGISGNTIYF.

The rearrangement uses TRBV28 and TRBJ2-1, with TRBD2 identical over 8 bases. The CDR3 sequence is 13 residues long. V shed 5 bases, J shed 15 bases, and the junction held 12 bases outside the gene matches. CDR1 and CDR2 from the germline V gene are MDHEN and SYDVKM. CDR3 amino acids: CASSPPSSGSGFF. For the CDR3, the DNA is TGTGCCAGCAGTCCACCGTCAAGCGGGAGTGGGTTCTTC.

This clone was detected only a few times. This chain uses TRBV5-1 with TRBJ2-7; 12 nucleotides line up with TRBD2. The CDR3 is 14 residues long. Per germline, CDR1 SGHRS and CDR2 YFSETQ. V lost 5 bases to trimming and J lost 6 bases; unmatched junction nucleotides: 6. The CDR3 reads CASRAGTSGFEQYF. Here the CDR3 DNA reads TGCGCCAGCAGGGCCGGGACTAGCGGGTTCGAGCAGTACTTC.

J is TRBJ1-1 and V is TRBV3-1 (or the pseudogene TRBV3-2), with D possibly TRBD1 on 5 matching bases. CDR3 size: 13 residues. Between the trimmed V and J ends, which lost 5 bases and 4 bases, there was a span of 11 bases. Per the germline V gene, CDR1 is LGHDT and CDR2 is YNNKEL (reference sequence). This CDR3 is CASSGGGFTEAFF. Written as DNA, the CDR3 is TGTGCCAGCAGCGGGGGGGGGTTCACTGAAGCTTTCTTT.

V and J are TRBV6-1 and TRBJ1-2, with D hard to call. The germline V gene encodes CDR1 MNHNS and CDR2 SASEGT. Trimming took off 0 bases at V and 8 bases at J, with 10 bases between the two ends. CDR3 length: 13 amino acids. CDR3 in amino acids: CASSEAGILGYTF. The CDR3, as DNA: TGTGCCAGCAGTGAAGCGGGCATCCTGGGCTACACCTTC.

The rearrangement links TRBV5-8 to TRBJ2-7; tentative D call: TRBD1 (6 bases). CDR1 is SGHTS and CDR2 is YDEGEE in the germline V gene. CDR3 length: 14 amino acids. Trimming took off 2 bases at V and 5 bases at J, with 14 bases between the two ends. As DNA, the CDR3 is TGTGCCAGCAGCTTTTATGCAGGGGAGAACGAGCAGTACTTC. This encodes CASSFYAGENEQYF.

In nucleotides, the CDR3 is TGTGCCAGCAGTTCAGCAGGGGGAAGGACTGAAGCTTTCTTT. The encoded protein is CASSSAGGRTEAFF. This chain links TRBV28 with TRBJ1-1; 7 bases agree with TRBD1. J was trimmed by 5 bases and V by 4 bases; bases with no gene match: 7. The germline CDR1 and CDR2 sequences are MDHEN and SYDVKM. This CDR3 comprises 14 residues.

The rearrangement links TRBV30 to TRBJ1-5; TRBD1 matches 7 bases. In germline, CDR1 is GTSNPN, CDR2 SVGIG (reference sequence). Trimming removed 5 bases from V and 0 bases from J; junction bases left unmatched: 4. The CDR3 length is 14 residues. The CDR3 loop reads CAWQGQRSNQPQHF. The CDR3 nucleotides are TGTGCCTGGCAGGGACAGCGTAGCAATCAGCCCCAGCATTTT.